The 9 T cell receptor beta chains presented below share a single source sample, sequenced in a study of CD8 T cells in ankylosing spondylitis. MiXCR, run by TCRdb on the 5' RACE reads, gives a single entry per CDR3 protein. The sample includes under 85,000 distinct CDR3 sequences, about 5.4% of them seen just once. The source material was blood, either unsorted or a sorted T cell fraction (not recorded which). The source of these receptors is a male donor with ankylosing spondylitis or in good health (not recorded which).

This clonotype was detected many times. The chain is built from TRBV6-1 and TRBJ2-1; the D is unclear. Trimming stripped 4 bases from V and 4 bases from J, with 8 bases between. Looked up from germline, CDR1 is MNHNS and CDR2 is SASEGT. The CDR3 runs 13 residues. The CDR3: CASSGDGYNEQFF. The CDR3 DNA is TGTGCCAGCAGTGGCGACGGGTACAATGAGCAGTTCTTC.

In this sample, this clonotype turned up many times. The J gene is TRBJ1-1, the V gene TRBV7-8; D remains unclear. This CDR3 is 15 amino acids long. V lost 1 base, J lost 5 bases, and 14 bases lay in between. CDR1 and CDR2 from the germline V gene are SGHVS and FQNEAQ. CDR3 residues: CASSLVEFLGTEAFF. The CDR3 nucleotides read TGTGCCAGCAGCTTAGTCGAGTTTCTGGGTACTGAAGCTTTCTTT.

This clonotype has a count of ten or more. This chain links TRBV7-6 with TRBJ2-2, with 10 bases lining up with TRBD1. CDR3 size: 18 residues. Germline-derived CDR1 and CDR2 are SGHVS and FNYEAQ. After removal of 2 bases from V and 4 bases from J, the junction contained 10 bases not matched to a gene. The CDR3 coding sequence is TGTGCCAGCAGCTTACAACCCGGGACAGGGGACTCCACCGGGGAGCTGTTTTTT. Protein product: CASSLQPGTGDSTGELFF.

The sample holds many counts of this clonotype. This chain uses TRBV2 with TRBJ1-2, with 8 positions matching TRBD1. Germline V lookup: CDR1 SNHLY, CDR2 FYNNEI. V was clipped by 5 bases and J by 8 bases; unmatched bases: 10. This CDR3 comprises 14 residues. The CDR3 reads CASSLGQVTGGYTF. CDR3 coding DNA: TGTGCCAGCAGTCTGGGACAGGTAACCGGCGGCTACACCTTC. Combining the CDR3 with reference TRBV2 and TRBJ1-2 gives the whole variable domain EPEVTQTPSHQVTQMGQEVILRCVPISNHLYFYWYRQILGQKVEFLVSFYNNEISEKSEIFDDQFSVERPDGSNFTLKIRSTKLEDSAMYFCASSLGQVTGGYTFGSGTRLTVV.

This clonotype was detected ten times or more. The chain recombines TRBV2 with TRBJ2-5; the D is unclear. The V and J ends lost 2 bases and 0 bases respectively, with 16 bases between them. Per the germline V gene, CDR1 is SNHLY and CDR2 is FYNNEI. The CDR3 spans 17 residues. The DNA of the CDR3 is TGTGCCAGCAGTGAATATAAGGGTTCTATGAACCAAGAGACCCAGTACTTC. Its translation: CASSEYKGSMNQETQYF.

This clonotype was seen many times. J is TRBJ2-7 and V is TRBV29-1; D gene ambiguous. CDR1 is SQVTM, CDR2 ANQGSEA, per germline. The CDR3 consists of 12 residues. Trimming removed 3 bases from V and 6 bases from J, with 12 bases in between. The chain's CDR3 is CSVEPLSGEQYF. The CDR3, as DNA: TGCAGCGTTGAGCCCCTATCGGGCGAGCAGTACTTC.

This clonotype showed up many times. This CDR3 is CSAPTSGGTDTQYF. In nucleotides, the CDR3 is TGCAGTGCTCCGACTAGCGGGGGCACAGATACGCAGTATTTT. This chain links TRBV20-1 with TRBJ2-3; 11 nucleotides align to TRBD2. V was clipped by 5 bases and J by 1 base; unmatched bases: 2. Germline values: CDR1 DFQATT, CDR2 SNEGSKA (reference sequence). This CDR3 is 14 amino acids long.

This clonotype appeared many times. The genes are TRBV7-2 and TRBJ1-3; 8 bases are a match to TRBD1. V gave up 6 bases and J gave up 0 bases; unmatched junction bases: 10. Germline V CDR1 and CDR2: SGHTA, FQGNSA. The CDR3 has 17 amino acids. This CDR3 is CASSFLDRANSGNTIYF. CDR3 DNA sequence: TGTGCCAGCAGTTTCCTGGACAGGGCCAACTCTGGAAACACCATATATTTT.

In this sample, this clonotype turned up many times. The chain joins TRBV28 to TRBJ2-2; 8 positions agree with TRBD2. Germline loops: CDR1 MDHEN, CDR2 SYDVKM. V lost 7 bases, J lost 9 bases, and 10 bases stayed unmatched. The CDR3 contains 14 residues. In DNA form, the CDR3 reads TGTGCCAGCATGACCCCCGGGAGGGGCTGGGAGCTGTTTTTT. Residues: CASMTPGRGWELFF.